The 9 T cell receptor beta chains reported below all come from one sample, sequenced in a study of radiotherapy plus CTLA-4 blockade in lung cancer. Clones were sequenced by immunoSEQ multiplex PCR, and TCRdb holds only the in-frame ones, with some missing. Of some 50,000 clones listed, almost 85% were seen once; the top ten hold around 4.4%. The specimen was peripheral blood, collected from a patient treated with radiotherapy plus ipilimumab. The receptors come from a human donor with non-small cell lung cancer whose response to radiotherapy plus ipilimumab could not be evaluated.

V is TRBV6-1 and J is TRBJ1-5, with a weak D call TRBD1 (5 bases). V lost 5 bases, J lost 6 bases, and 17 bases lay in between. The CDR3 covers 15 residues. CDR1 and CDR2 from the germline V gene are MNHNS and SASEGT. CDR3 sequence reads: CASSKRGARGQPQHF. The CDR3 nucleotides read TGTGCCAGCAGTAAACGTGGGGCGCGAGGTCAGCCCCAGCATTTT.

The gene calls are TRBV6-1 and TRBJ2-2, with D possibly matching TRBD1 (5 bases). Germline V gene sequence: CDR1 MNHNS, CDR2 SASEGT. This CDR3 spans 14 amino acids. V dropped 4 bases and J dropped 7 bases, with 13 bases sitting between them. This chain's CDR3 is CASSARRVDGELFF. The CDR3, as DNA: TGTGCCAGCAGTGCTCGCAGGGTTGACGGGGAGCTGTTTTTT.

The table lists this clone with a few counts. The V gene is TRBV28, the J gene TRBJ1-2; 8 bases map to TRBD1. Germline CDR1 MDHEN, CDR2 SYDVKM. The CDR3 covers 13 residues. V lost 6 bases, J lost 3 bases, and 3 bases stayed unmatched. CDR3 coding DNA: TGTGCCAGCAGGTCGGGACAGGACTATGGCTACACCTTC. It codes for CASRSGQDYGYTF.

The chain is built from TRBV4-2 and TRBJ2-1; 10 positions agree with TRBD2. The CDR3 runs to 17 residues. The germline V gene has CDR1 LGHNA and CDR2 YNFKEQ. The V and J ends lost 4 bases and 7 bases, in that order; junction bases with no gene match: 13. CDR3 loop: CASSRNQRASGSNEQFF. CDR3 sequence (DNA): TGTGCCAGCAGCCGTAACCAAAGGGCTAGCGGGAGTAATGAGCAGTTCTTC.

This sequence joins TRBV9 and TRBJ2-7; 8 nucleotides align to TRBD2. There are 15 residues in the CDR3. Per germline, CDR1 SGDLS and CDR2 YYNGEE. V trimming: 1 base; J trimming: 5 bases; junction bases outside the gene matches: 8. The DNA for the CDR3 is TGTGCCAGCAGCGTAAACTCCCTAGCGGGTAACGAGCAGTACTTC. It translates to CASSVNSLAGNEQYF.

The chain uses TRBV6-5 and TRBJ1-5, with 7 bases aligning to TRBD1. Germline CDR1 MNHEY, CDR2 SVGAGI. The CDR3 runs 14 residues. V dropped 2 bases and J dropped 7; count of bases not matched to a gene: 5. The CDR3, as DNA: TGTGCCAGCAGTTACGGGACAGTAGGGCAGCCCCAGCATTTT. Residues: CASSYGTVGQPQHF.

This sequence joins TRBV29-1 and TRBJ1-1; D is unclear. The CDR3 sequence is 12 residues long. From germline, CDR1 is SQVTM and CDR2 ANQGSEA. V gave up 2 bases and J gave up 11 bases, with 15 bases separating them. The CDR3 loop reads CSVEKETARAFF. DNA for the CDR3: TGCAGCGTTGAAAAGGAGACCGCCCGGGCTTTCTTT.

This clone was counted once. CDR3 DNA: TGTGCCACCAGCAGAGACAGGGGTGGTAGCACTGAAGCTTTCTTT. This gives the protein CATSRDRGGSTEAFF. V usage is TRBV15 and J usage is TRBJ1-1; TRBD1 might be the D (6 bases). This CDR3 has 15 amino acids. V dropped 0 bases and J dropped 4 bases, with 12 bases sitting between them. Germline CDR1 reads LNHNV; CDR2 reads YYDKDF (reference sequence).

This rearrangement joins TRBV7-2 to TRBJ2-3; 7 positions match TRBD2. Germline values: CDR1 SGHTA, CDR2 FQGNSA. Germline trimming cut 0 bases from V and 3 bases from J; bases unmatched to any gene: 3. This CDR3 spans 15 amino acids. In nucleotides, the CDR3 is TGTGCCAGCAGCTTAGCTGCGCGGGGGACAGATACGCAGTATTTT. Protein product: CASSLAARGTDTQYF.